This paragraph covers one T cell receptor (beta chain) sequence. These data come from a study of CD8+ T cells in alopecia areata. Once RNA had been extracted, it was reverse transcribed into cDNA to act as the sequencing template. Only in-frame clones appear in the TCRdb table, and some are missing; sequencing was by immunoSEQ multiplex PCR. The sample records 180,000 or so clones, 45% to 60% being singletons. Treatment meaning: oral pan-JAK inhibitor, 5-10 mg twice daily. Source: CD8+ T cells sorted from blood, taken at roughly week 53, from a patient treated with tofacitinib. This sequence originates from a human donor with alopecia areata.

Here the CDR3 reads CASSSGRAYEQYF. The CDR3 nucleotides are TGTGCCAGCAGCTCAGGGAGAGCCTACGAGCAGTACTTC. The chain has TRBV7-9 and TRBJ2-7; D could derive from TRBD1 or TRBD2 (5 bases each). This CDR3 has 13 residues. Trimming left V 4 bases short and J 2 bases short, with 9 bases between. The germline V gene encodes CDR1 SEHNR and CDR2 FQNEAQ (reference sequence). The full variable domain, in which reference TRBV7-9 and TRBJ2-7 provide the parts outside the CDR3, is DTGVSQNPRHKITKRGQNVTFRCDPISEHNRLYWYRQTLGQGPEFLTYFQNEAQLEKSRLLSDRFSAERPKGSFSTLEIQRTEQGDSAMYLCASSSGRAYEQYFGPGTRLTVT.